The clone carrying this T cell receptor (beta chain) was seen ten or more times. Its specificity is not known. This specimen belongs to a study of CD8 T cells in ankylosing spondylitis. The study's findings and limits: Matched ankylosing spondylitis synovial fluid reportedly showed significant enrichment of disease-linked clones.

Germline-derived CDR1 and CDR2 are ENHRY and SYGVKD. The CDR3 contains 16 residues. V lost 5 bases to trimming and J lost 0 bases, with 15 bases between them. Generation of TCR beta libraries employed quantitative 5'-RACE incorporating molecular barcodes. TCRdb re-derived calls from the 5' RACE reads in MiXCR, one entry per CDR3 protein. The sample has under 450,000 distinct CDR3 sequences, 20% seen once. The sequence was obtained from a male donor with ankylosing spondylitis or in good health (not recorded which). V usage is TRBV10-3 and J usage is TRBJ2-3, with a possible D match to TRBD2 (6 bases). Sequenced input: blood, either unsorted or a sorted T cell fraction (not recorded which). The CDR3 region is CAISSLAGPSTDTQYF. In nucleotides, the CDR3 is TGTGCCATCAGTTCACTGGCGGGGCCCAGCACAGATACGCAGTATTTT.